These 22 T cell receptor beta chains were all obtained from the same sample, sequenced in a study of regulatory T cells in long-lasting Graves disease (dated by TCRdb to the early 2020s). The time point label, as the study defines it: persistent/refractory GD, antithyroid drugs over 5 years with positive TRAb. RNA was extracted from PBMCs in TRIzol for both TCR sequencing and RNA sequencing. Receptors were amplified or captured by multiplex PCR. The sample was run on an Illumina HiSeq 4000. To build TCR beta libraries, CDR3 regions were amplified by Arm-PCR using iRepertoire HTBI primers. TCRdb redid the processing of the public reads, applying fastp at Q25 and MiXCR, and retained in-frame beta chains. Rows matching on CDR3 protein sequence are summarized as one entry with the most common DNA and genes. The sample table records a few hundred thousand distinct CDR3 sequences; around a fifth of these occur just once. The ten largest clonotypes hold over 10% of the sample.

Sample: peripheral blood mononuclear cells (PBMCs), taken when the disease was refractory, from a patient treated with antithyroid drugs. Source of these receptors: a female donor with Graves disease.

The table lists this clonotype with a few counts. The rearrangement links TRBV19 to TRBJ2-1; D may be TRBD1 (5 bases). Germline CDR1 reads LNHDA; CDR2 reads SQIVND (reference sequence). V was clipped by 5 bases and J by 2 bases, with 16 bases between them. The CDR3 spans 16 residues. The CDR3 DNA sequence: TGTGCCAGTAGTGCCAATCAGGGTGTACCCTACAATGAGCAGTTCTTC. Translating gives CASSANQGVPYNEQFF.

For this clonotype: At one end, the junction sequence differs from germline, possibly due to a read error. This chain connects TRBV9 to TRBJ2-5, with TRBD2 matching 10 bases. Germline CDR1 and CDR2: SGDLS and YYNGEE. This CDR3 is 13 amino acids long. The CDR3 loop is CASSVAPTGTSVF. CDR3 coding DNA: TGTGCCAGCAGCGTAGCCCCAACCGGGACTAGCGTTTTC.

The chain employs TRBV18 and TRBJ2-7; D might be TRBD1 or TRBD2, each matching 7 bases. CDR3 size: 13 residues. CDR1 KGHSH and CDR2 LQKENI come from the germline V gene. Trimming pared 4 bases from V and 6 bases from J, leaving 13 bases between. This CDR3 reads CASSREGASEQYF. The CDR3 nucleotides read TGTGCCAGCTCACGGGAGGGGGCCAGCGAGCAGTACTTC.

The chain recombines TRBV20-1 with TRBJ2-7; 10 bases align to TRBD1. Germline-derived CDR1 and CDR2 are DFQATT and SNEGSKA (reference sequence). This CDR3 region has 13 residues. Trimming cost V 6 bases and J 5 bases; bases outside gene matches: 7. In DNA form, the CDR3 reads TGCAGTGCCAGGCGGGACAGGGGCCACGAGCAGTACTTC. As protein: CSARRDRGHEQYF.

The J gene is TRBJ2-1, the V gene TRBV5-1, with D possibly TRBD2 on 5 matching bases. The CDR3 is 15 amino acids. The ends were cut back, 6 bases at V and 0 bases at J, with 13 bases in the middle. Germline values: CDR1 SGHRS, CDR2 YFSETQ. CDR3 amino acids: CASMGALNSYNEQFF. CDR3 DNA: TGCGCCAGCATGGGAGCACTTAACTCCTACAATGAGCAGTTCTTC.

The sample holds a few counts of this clonotype. This chain joins TRBV29-1 and TRBJ1-4, with D uncertain. The V gene lost 1 base and the J gene lost 5 bases, with 8 bases spanning the gap. Germline CDR1 SQVTM, CDR2 ANQGSEA. The CDR3 consists of 13 residues. CDR3 DNA: TGCAGCGTTGAAGTGGGGAACAATGAAAAACTGTTTTTT. Protein: CSVEVGNNEKLFF.

This clonotype was found a few times. The chain has TRBV20-1 and TRBJ1-1; D is undetermined. Trimming took off 0 bases at V and 0 bases at J, with 11 bases between the two ends. The length of the CDR3 is 15 residues. The germline V gene encodes CDR1 DFQATT and CDR2 SNEGSKA (reference sequence). The CDR3 sequence is CSARDYSLMNTEAFF. The DNA of the CDR3 is TGCAGTGCTAGAGATTACAGCCTGATGAACACTGAAGCTTTCTTT.

The chain couples TRBV4-3 to TRBJ1-1, with 8 bases lining up with TRBD1. This CDR3 contains 14 residues. CDR1 and CDR2 (germline): LGHNA, YSLEER. V trimming: 3 bases; J trimming: 5 bases; junction bases outside the gene matches: 5. For the CDR3, the DNA is TGCGCCAGCAGCCAGGGACAGGTGGGAACTGAAGCTTTCTTT. It specifies CASSQGQVGTEAFF.

This clonotype appeared a few times. Just one base apart from a much larger clone, this may be a read error. The V gene is TRBV12-3 or TRBV12-4, the J gene TRBJ2-4, with a possible D match to TRBD2 (5 bases). There are 14 residues in the CDR3. The CDR3, as DNA: TGTGCCGGCAGCAAGGAAGAGGGCAAAAACATTCAGTACTTC. Amino acids: CAGSKEEGKNIQYF.

This clonotype appeared many times. The chain carries TRBV28 and TRBJ1-1, with D perhaps TRBD1 (5 bases). V lost 10 bases and J lost 1, with 16 bases in between. Germline V gene lookup returns CDR1 MDHEN and CDR2 SYDVKM. There are 14 residues in the CDR3. CDR3 coding DNA: TGTGCCACCTTTACCTCAGGGAGGAACACTGAAGCTTTCTTT. Amino acids: CATFTSGRNTEAFF.

This clonotype was recorded a few times. V gene TRBV12-3 or TRBV12-4 combines with J gene TRBJ1-5, with D unclear. Deletions cut 4 bases from V and 1 base from J, with 8 bases between. This CDR3 is built from 14 residues. CDR3 nucleotides: TGTGCCAGCAGTTCTGAAGCCAGCAATCAGCCCCAGCATTTT. Encoded protein: CASSSEASNQPQHF.

Note on this clonotype: The germline gene is not matched at one end of the junction; a read error may be the cause. The CDR3 protein is CASSPMGSGANVPTF. The CDR3 DNA reads TGTGCCAGCAGTCCTATGGGTTCTGGGGCCAACGTCCCGACTTTC. The chain is built from TRBV28 and TRBJ2-6, with a weak D call TRBD1 (5 bases). The CDR3 extends over 15 amino acids. Looked up from germline, CDR1 is MDHEN and CDR2 is SYDVKM.

This sequence joins TRBV28 and TRBJ1-3, with D perhaps TRBD1 (5 bases). Trimming shortened V by 4 bases and J by 0 bases, and 19 bases separated the two germline ends. This CDR3 has 18 amino acids. Germline assignment: CDR1 MDHEN and CDR2 SYDVKM. The CDR3 DNA is TGTGCCAGCAGTTCGCCCACTAGCGGGGCAATCTCTGGAAACACCATATATTTT. Amino acid sequence: CASSSPTSGAISGNTIYF. Combining the CDR3 with reference TRBV28 and TRBJ1-3 gives the whole variable domain DVKVTQSSRYLVKRTGEKVFLECVQDMDHENMFWYRQDPGLGLRLIYFSYDVKMKEKGDIPEGYSVSREKKERFSLILESASTNQTSMYLCASSSPTSGAISGNTIYFGEGSWLTVV.

This clonotype came up many times. The chain employs TRBV11-1 and TRBJ2-2; 7 bases fit TRBD2. Germline CDR1 is SGHAT and CDR2 is FQDESV (reference sequence). V lost 1 base to trimming and J lost 4 bases; unmatched junction nucleotides: 3. This CDR3 spans 15 amino acids. CDR3 residues: CASSLDAGVTGELFF. The CDR3 region has the DNA TGTGCCAGCAGCTTAGATGCGGGAGTCACCGGGGAGCTGTTTTTT.

This clonotype has at least ten counts. The chain recombines TRBV28 with TRBJ2-7; maybe TRBD1 (6 bases). The V and J ends lost 6 bases and 4 bases respectively, with 13 bases between them. This CDR3 has 13 residues. Germline V lookup: CDR1 MDHEN, CDR2 SYDVKM. The CDR3 sequence is CASSHTGQYEQYF. CDR3 sequence (DNA): TGTGCCAGCAGCCATACCGGACAGTACGAGCAGTACTTC.

The table lists this clonotype with a few counts. This chain joins TRBV7-3 and TRBJ2-2, with D unclear. V lost 3 bases and J 6 bases, leaving 8 bases between the germline ends. Germline lookup yields CDR1 SGHTA and CDR2 FQGTGA. The CDR3 runs to 13 residues. The CDR3 is CASSFSRAGELFF. The CDR3 nucleotides read TGTGCCAGCAGCTTTTCTAGGGCCGGGGAGCTGTTTTTT. The full variable domain, rest sourced from reference TRBV7-3 and TRBJ2-2, is GAGVSQTPSNKVTEKGKYVELRCDPISGHTALYWYRQSLGQGPEFLIYFQGTGAADDSGLPNDRFFAVRPEGSVSTLKIQRTERGDSAVYLCASSFSRAGELFFGEGSRLTVL.

Many counts were recorded for this clonotype. V gene TRBV28 combines with J gene TRBJ2-2, with TRBD1 as a possible D gene (5 bases). Germline CDR1 is MDHEN and CDR2 is SYDVKM. Trimming removed 2 bases from V and 3 bases from J, with 19 bases in between. The CDR3 contains 18 residues. The CDR3 sequence: CASSLIGRMGPYTGELFF. The CDR3 DNA sequence: TGTGCCAGCAGTTTAATTGGACGGATGGGGCCGTACACCGGGGAGCTGTTTTTT.

This clonotype occurred many times. The chain uses TRBV27 and TRBJ1-4; D is undetermined. Germline values: CDR1 MNHEY, CDR2 SMNVEV (reference sequence). The CDR3 has 15 residues. V lost 2 bases and J lost 0, with 7 bases in between. The CDR3: CASSLMGPTNEKLFF. The CDR3 coding sequence is TGTGCCAGCAGTTTAATGGGTCCAACTAATGAAAAACTGTTTTTT.

In its sample, this clonotype was seen many times. V usage is TRBV29-1 and J usage is TRBJ1-2; no reliable D call. Trimming pared 0 bases from V and 4 bases from J, leaving 9 bases between. The CDR3 totals 13 residues. Germline V gene sequence: CDR1 SQVTM, CDR2 ANQGSEA. CDR3 coding DNA: TGCAGCGTTGAAGATCCGGGAGCCTATGGCTACACCTTC. It translates to CSVEDPGAYGYTF.

A single count supports this clonotype. This chain joins TRBV4-1 and TRBJ1-1; 9 bases match TRBD1. Trimming removed 4 bases from V and 0 bases from J; junction bases left unmatched: 9. Germline V gene lookup returns CDR1 MGHRA and CDR2 YSYEKL. The CDR3 length is 17 residues. DNA for the CDR3: TGCGCCAGCAGCCGCGGGACAGGGACAAACATGAACACTGAAGCTTTCTTT. This encodes CASSRGTGTNMNTEAFF.

The V and J genes are TRBV6-1 and TRBJ1-3; D uncertain. The CDR3 contains 16 residues. Trimming removed 6 bases at V and 0 bases at J, with 15 bases between. In germline, CDR1 is MNHNS, CDR2 SASEGT. This CDR3 is CASRDGHRHSGNTIYF. The CDR3 bases are TGTGCCAGCAGGGACGGTCATCGACACTCTGGAAACACCATATATTTT.

This clonotype has just a few counts. This may be a read error, as it is one base from a much larger clone. The rearrangement uses TRBV7-6 and TRBJ1-4, with D uncertain. This CDR3 is 15 amino acids long. The V gene lost 1 base and the J gene lost 0 bases, with 6 bases spanning the gap. Germline V gene lookup returns CDR1 SGHVS and CDR2 FNYEAQ. The CDR3 DNA reads as TGTGCCAGCAGCTTAGACGGGGCAACTAATGAAAAACTGTTTTTT. Amino acid sequence: CASSLDGATNEKLFF.